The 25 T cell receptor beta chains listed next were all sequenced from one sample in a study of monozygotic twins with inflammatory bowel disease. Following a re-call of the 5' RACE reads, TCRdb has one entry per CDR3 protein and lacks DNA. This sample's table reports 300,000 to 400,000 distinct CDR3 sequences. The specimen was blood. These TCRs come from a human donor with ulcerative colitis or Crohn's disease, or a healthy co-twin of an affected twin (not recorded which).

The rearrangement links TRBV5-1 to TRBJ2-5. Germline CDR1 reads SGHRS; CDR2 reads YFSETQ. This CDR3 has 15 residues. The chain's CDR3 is CASSSWAGDRETQYF.

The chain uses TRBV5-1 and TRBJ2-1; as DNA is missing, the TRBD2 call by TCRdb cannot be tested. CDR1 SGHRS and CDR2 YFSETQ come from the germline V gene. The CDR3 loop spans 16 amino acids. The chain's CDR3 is CASSLGRTSFLNEQFF.

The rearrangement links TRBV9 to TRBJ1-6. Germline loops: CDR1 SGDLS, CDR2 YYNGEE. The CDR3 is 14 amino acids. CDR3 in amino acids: CASSVAGGNSPLHF.

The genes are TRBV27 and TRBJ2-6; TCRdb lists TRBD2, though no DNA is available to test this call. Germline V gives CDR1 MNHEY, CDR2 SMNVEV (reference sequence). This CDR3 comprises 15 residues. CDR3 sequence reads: CASSPGTRVVNVLTF.

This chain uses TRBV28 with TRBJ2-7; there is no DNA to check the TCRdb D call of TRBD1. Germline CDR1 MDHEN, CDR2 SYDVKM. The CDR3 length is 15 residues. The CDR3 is CASRDDSLVAYEQYF.

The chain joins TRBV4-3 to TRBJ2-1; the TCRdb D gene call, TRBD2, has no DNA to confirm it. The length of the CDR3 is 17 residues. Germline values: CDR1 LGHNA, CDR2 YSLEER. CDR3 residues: CASSQDFYGTGYNEQFF.

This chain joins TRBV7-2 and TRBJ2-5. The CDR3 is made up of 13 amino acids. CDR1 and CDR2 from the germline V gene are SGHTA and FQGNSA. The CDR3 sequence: CASSLGWRETQYF. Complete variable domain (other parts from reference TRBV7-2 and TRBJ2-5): GAGVSQSPSNKVTEKGKDVELRCDPISGHTALYWYRQSLGQGLEFLIYFQGNSAPDKSGLPSDRFSAERTGGSVSTLTIQRTQQEDSAVYLCASSLGWRETQYFGPGTRLLVL.

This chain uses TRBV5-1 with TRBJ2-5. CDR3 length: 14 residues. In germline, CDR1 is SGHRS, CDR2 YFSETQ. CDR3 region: CASSLTFGWETQYF.

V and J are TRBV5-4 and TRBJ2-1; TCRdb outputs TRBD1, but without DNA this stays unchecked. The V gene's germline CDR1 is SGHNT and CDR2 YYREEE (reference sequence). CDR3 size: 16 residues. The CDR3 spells CASSLGGTGQMNEQFF.

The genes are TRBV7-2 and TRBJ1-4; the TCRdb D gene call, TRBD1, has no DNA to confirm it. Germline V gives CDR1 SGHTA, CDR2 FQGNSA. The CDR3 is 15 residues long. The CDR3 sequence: CASSPGPDRGEKLFF. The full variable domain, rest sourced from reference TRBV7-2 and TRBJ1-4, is GAGVSQSPSNKVTEKGKDVELRCDPISGHTALYWYRQSLGQGLEFLIYFQGNSAPDKSGLPSDRFSAERTGGSVSTLTIQRTQQEDSAVYLCASSPGPDRGEKLFFGSGTQLSVL.

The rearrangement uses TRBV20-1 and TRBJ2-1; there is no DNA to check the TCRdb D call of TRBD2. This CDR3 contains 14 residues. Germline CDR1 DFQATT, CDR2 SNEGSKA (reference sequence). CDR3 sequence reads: CSATREGMRAEQFF.

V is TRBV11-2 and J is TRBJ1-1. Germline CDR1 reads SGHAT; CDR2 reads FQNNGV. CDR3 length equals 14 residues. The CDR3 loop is CASSLVKGRTEAFF. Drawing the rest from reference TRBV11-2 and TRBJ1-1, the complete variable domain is EAGVAQSPRYKIIEKRQSVAFWCNPISGHATLYWYQQILGQGPKLLIQFQNNGVVDDSQLPKDRFSAERLKGVDSTLKIQPAKLEDSAVYLCASSLVKGRTEAFFGQGTRLTVV.

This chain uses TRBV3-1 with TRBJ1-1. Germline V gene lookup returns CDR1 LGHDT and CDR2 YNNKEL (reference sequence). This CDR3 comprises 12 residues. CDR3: CASSRGGREAFF.

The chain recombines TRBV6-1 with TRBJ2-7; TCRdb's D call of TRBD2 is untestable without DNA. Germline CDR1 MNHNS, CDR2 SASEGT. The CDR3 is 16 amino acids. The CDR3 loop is CASSENLASGSYEQYF.

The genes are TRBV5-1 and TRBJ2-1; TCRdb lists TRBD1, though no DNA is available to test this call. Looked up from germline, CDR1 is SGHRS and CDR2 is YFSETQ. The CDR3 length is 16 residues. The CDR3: CASSLRPGTGGNEQFF.

CDR3 sequence: CASSDSGTSYNEQFF. The chain employs TRBV6-4 and TRBJ2-1; TCRdb's D call of TRBD2 is untestable without DNA. The CDR3 runs to 15 residues. CDR1 is MRHNA and CDR2 is SNTAGT in the germline V gene.

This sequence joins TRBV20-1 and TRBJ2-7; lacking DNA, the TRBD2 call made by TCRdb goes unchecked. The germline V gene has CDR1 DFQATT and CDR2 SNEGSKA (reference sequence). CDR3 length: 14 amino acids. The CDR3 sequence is CSASGLAGVYEQYF.

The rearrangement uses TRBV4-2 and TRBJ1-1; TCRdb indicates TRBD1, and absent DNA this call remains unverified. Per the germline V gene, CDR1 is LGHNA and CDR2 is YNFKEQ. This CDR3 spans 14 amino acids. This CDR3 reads CASSQDRTDTEAFF.

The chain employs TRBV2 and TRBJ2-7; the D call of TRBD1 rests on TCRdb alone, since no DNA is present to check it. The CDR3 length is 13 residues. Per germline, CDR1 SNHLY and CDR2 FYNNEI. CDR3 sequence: CASSERRGHEQYF.

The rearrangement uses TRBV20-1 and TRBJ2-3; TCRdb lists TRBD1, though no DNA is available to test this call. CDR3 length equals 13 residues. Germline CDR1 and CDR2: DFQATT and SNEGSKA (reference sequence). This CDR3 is CSAIRTGKGTQYF.

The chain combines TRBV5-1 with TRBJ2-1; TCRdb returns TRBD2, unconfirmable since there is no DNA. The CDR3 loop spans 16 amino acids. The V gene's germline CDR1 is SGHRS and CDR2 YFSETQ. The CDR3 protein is CASSEGLAGGQNEQFF.

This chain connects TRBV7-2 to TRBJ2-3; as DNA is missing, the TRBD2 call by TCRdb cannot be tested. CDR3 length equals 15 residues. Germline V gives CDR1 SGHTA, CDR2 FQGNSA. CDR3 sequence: CASSLVAVNTDTQYF.

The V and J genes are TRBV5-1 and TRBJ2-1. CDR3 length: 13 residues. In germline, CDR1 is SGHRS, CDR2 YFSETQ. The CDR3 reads CASSLAWLNEQFF. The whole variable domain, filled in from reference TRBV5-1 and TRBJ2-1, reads KAGVTQTPRYLIKTRGQQVTLSCSPISGHRSVSWYQQTPGQGLQFLFEYFSETQRNKGNFPGRFSGRQFSNSRSEMNVSTLELGDSALYLCASSLAWLNEQFFGPGTRLTVL.

This CDR3 reads CASSLMDRVNQPQHF. The chain is built from TRBV5-6 and TRBJ1-5; the TCRdb D gene call, TRBD1, has no DNA to confirm it. This CDR3 has 15 residues. Germline V gene sequence: CDR1 SGHDT, CDR2 YYEEEE. Drawing the rest from reference TRBV5-6 and TRBJ1-5, the complete variable domain is DAGVTQSPTHLIKTRGQQVTLRCSPKSGHDTVSWYQQALGQGPQFIFQYYEEEERQRGNFPDRFSGHQFPNYSSELNVNALLLGDSALYLCASSLMDRVNQPQHFGDGTRLSIL.

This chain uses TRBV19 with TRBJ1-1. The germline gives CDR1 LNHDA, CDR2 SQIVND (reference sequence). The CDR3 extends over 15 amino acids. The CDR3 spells CASSIGKLMNTEAFF.